Each of the 24 T cell receptor beta chains below was sequenced from the same sample in a study of cytomegalovirus exposure and HLA in healthy donors. PCR primers comprised 60 Vbeta and 13 Jbeta primers. Using immunoSEQ multiplex PCR, the repertoire was profiled, and TCRdb retains in-frame clones only, with some absent. This table has fewer than 200,000 clones, about 64% appearing once. Sample: PBMCs. Source of these receptors: a man aged 50 or older in good health and CMV-seronegative.

The chain joins TRBV2 to TRBJ1-1; 8 nucleotides match TRBD1. Looked up from germline, CDR1 is SNHLY and CDR2 is FYNNEI. CDR3 size: 13 residues. V lost 6 bases, J lost 7 bases, and 7 bases stayed unmatched. CDR3 sequence reads: CASSRGQGREAFF. CDR3 coding DNA: TGTGCCAGCAGCCGTGGACAGGGTCGTGAAGCTTTCTTT.

The chain has TRBV29-1 and TRBJ2-5, with 12 bases fitting TRBD2. Matching the DNA end better, TRBJ2-7 makes the J call doubtful. The CDR3 spans 16 residues. CDR1 is SQVTM, CDR2 ANQGSEA, per germline. CDR3: CSVEDRLAGVGYEQYF. The CDR3, as DNA: TGCAGCGTTGAAGACAGACTAGCGGGGGTAGGGTACGAGCAGTACTTC.

About this clone: Other DNA sequences in this specimen translate into the identical CDR3. V and J are TRBV7-6 and TRBJ1-3; possibly TRBD1 for D (5 bases). Deletions cut 0 bases from V and 2 bases from J, with 11 bases between. Germline V CDR1 and CDR2: SGHVS, FNYEAQ. The CDR3 has 16 amino acids. CDR3 DNA: TGTGCCAGCAGCTTAGCGGGGGGACCCACTGGAAACACCATATATTTT. Translating it yields CASSLAGGPTGNTIYF.

The V and J genes are TRBV5-1 and TRBJ2-5; TRBD2 matches at 15 bases. The DNA end is a closer match to TRBJ2-7, so the J assignment may be wrong. In germline, CDR1 is SGHRS, CDR2 YFSETQ. The CDR3 is 17 residues long. The CDR3 sequence: CASSSGLAGGFSYEQYF. As DNA, the CDR3 is TGCGCCAGCAGCTCAGGACTAGCGGGGGGGTTCTCCTACGAGCAGTACTTC.

To note about this clone: This specimen includes other DNA sequences encoding the same CDR3. The V call is TRBV5-1, the J call TRBJ1-1, with D perhaps matching TRBD1 (5 bases). Germline V gives CDR1 SGHRS, CDR2 YFSETQ. V shed 0 bases and J shed 1 base, with 10 bases lying between them. This CDR3 region has 15 residues. CDR3 sequence reads: CASSLVGQGNTEAFF. Here the CDR3 DNA reads TGCGCCAGCAGCTTGGTAGGGCAGGGGAACACTGAAGCTTTCTTT. The variable domain in full, completed from reference TRBV5-1 and TRBJ1-1, reads KAGVTQTPRYLIKTRGQQVTLSCSPISGHRSVSWYQQTPGQGLQFLFEYFSETQRNKGNFPGRFSGRQFSNSRSEMNVSTLELGDSALYLCASSLVGQGNTEAFFGQGTRLTVV.

This clone has a handful of counts. The rearrangement joins TRBV4-1 to TRBJ1-5, with a weak D call TRBD1 (5 bases). With 1 base removed from V and 5 bases from J, the gap between germline ends came to 9 bases. The CDR3 has 14 residues. CDR1 is MGHRA, CDR2 YSYEKL, per germline. CDR3 sequence reads: CASSQGQGYQPQHF. In nucleotides, the CDR3 is TGCGCCAGCAGCCAAGGGCAGGGATATCAGCCCCAGCATTTT.

The V gene is TRBV19, the J gene TRBJ1-5; weak D call: TRBD1 (5 bases). The CDR3 extends over 12 amino acids. V lost 6 bases to trimming and J lost 9 bases, with 12 bases between them. Germline CDR1 is LNHDA and CDR2 is SQIVND (reference sequence). DNA for the CDR3: TGTGCCAGTAGGGGCGGGGGGAGGCCCCAGCATTTT. This gives the protein CASRGGGRPQHF.

The gene calls are TRBV5-6 and TRBJ2-3; D uncertain. The CDR3 sequence is 14 residues long. V lost 0 bases and J lost 2, with 7 bases in between. Germline V gene data show CDR1 as SGHDT and CDR2 as YYEEEE. The CDR3 DNA follows: TGTGCCAGCAGCTTGGTCAGGCCCACAGATACGCAGTATTTT. It is translated as CASSLVRPTDTQYF.

The chain is built from TRBV14 and TRBJ2-3, with a weak D call TRBD2 (5 bases). Germline V gives CDR1 SGHDN, CDR2 FVKESK. The CDR3 consists of 12 residues. V lost 1 base and J lost 6, with 5 bases in between. The CDR3 DNA reads TGTGCCAGCAGCCAAGGAGGGGATACGCAGTATTTT. Encoded protein: CASSQGGDTQYF.

The chain has TRBV18 and TRBJ1-2, with D hard to call. V lost 6 bases and J lost 8, with 22 bases in between. The CDR3 consists of 15 residues. Germline CDR1 reads KGHSH; CDR2 reads LQKENI. The CDR3 region is CASSSDRNSLHGYTF. As DNA, the CDR3 is TGTGCCAGCTCCTCTGATCGTAACAGCCTACACGGCTACACCTTC.

The gene calls are TRBV6-1 and TRBJ1-1, with 7 bases that match TRBD1. J was trimmed by 4 bases and V by 4 bases; bases with no gene match: 15. This CDR3 has 17 residues. CDR1 is MNHNS, CDR2 SASEGT, per germline. The CDR3 spells CASSGGGRGAVGTEAFF. In nucleotides, the CDR3 is TGTGCCAGCAGTGGAGGGGGCAGGGGGGCGGTTGGCACTGAAGCTTTCTTT.

The V call is TRBV9, the J call TRBJ1-1, with D possibly being TRBD1 (6 bases). V was shortened by 2 bases and J by 1 base, with 12 bases between the two germline ends. Germline V CDR1 and CDR2: SGDLS, YYNGEE. The CDR3 has 15 amino acids. CDR3 nucleotides: TGTGCCAGCAGCGTTGAGGACAGAACGAACACTGAAGCTTTCTTT. It translates to CASSVEDRTNTEAFF.

This chain uses TRBV11-2 with TRBJ1-4; D not resolved. The CDR3 is 13 residues long. CDR1 and CDR2 from the germline V gene are SGHAT and FQNNGV. Trimming shortened V by 0 bases and J by 15 bases, and 14 bases separated the two germline ends. In DNA form, the CDR3 reads TGTGCCAGCAGCTTAGAAAGGAGGACGCGAGTGTTTTTT. It translates to CASSLERRTRVFF.

This clone was seen a few times. V and J are TRBV7-3 and TRBJ2-1; 15 bases fit TRBD2. With V trimmed by 4 bases and J by 4 bases, 8 bases remained unmatched. From germline, CDR1 is SGHTA and CDR2 FQGTGA. The CDR3 length is 18 residues. Here the CDR3 DNA reads TGTGCCAGCAGCTCCTCGGGACTAGCGGGGGGACCATACAATGAGCAGTTCTTC. Its protein product is CASSSSGLAGGPYNEQFF.

The J gene is TRBJ1-1, the V gene TRBV25-1; D is perhaps TRBD1 (5 bases). V was trimmed by 1 base and J by 6 bases, leaving 18 bases between them. The germline gives CDR1 MGHDK, CDR2 SYGVNS. This CDR3 region has 16 residues. The CDR3 loop is CASSEWEGRGAPEAFF. In nucleotides, the CDR3 is TGTGCCAGCAGTGAATGGGAGGGTAGGGGCGCGCCTGAAGCTTTCTTT.

This clone was seen only once. CDR3 DNA: TGCAGCGTTTATCAGGGGGACACTGAAGCTTTCTTT. As protein: CSVYQGDTEAFF. The chain employs TRBV29-1 and TRBJ1-1, with TRBD1 matching over 7 bases. The V gene's germline CDR1 is SQVTM and CDR2 ANQGSEA. V dropped 5 bases and J dropped 3; count of bases not matched to a gene: 3. This CDR3 spans 12 amino acids.

J is TRBJ2-1 and V is TRBV19; a possible D gene is TRBD1 (6 bases). In germline, CDR1 is LNHDA, CDR2 SQIVND (reference sequence). There are 13 residues in the CDR3. The V gene lost 5 bases and the J gene lost 8 bases, with 13 bases spanning the gap. CDR3 bases: TGTGCCAGTAGTGCGGAAACAGGGTATGAGCAGTTCTTC. Protein: CASSAETGYEQFF.

The CDR3 DNA reads TGTGCCAGCAGTTTGGAGGGGTCCACCGGGGAGCTGTTTTTT. This gives the protein CASSLEGSTGELFF. The rearrangement links TRBV28 to TRBJ2-2, with a weak D call TRBD2 (6 bases). V was pared by 3 bases and J by 4 bases, with 9 bases between. CDR1 is MDHEN and CDR2 is SYDVKM in the germline V gene. The CDR3 is 14 amino acids.

This chain joins TRBV19 and TRBJ1-2; tentative D call: TRBD1 (5 bases). The CDR3 totals 13 residues. V lost 6 bases and J 6 bases, leaving 14 bases between the germline ends. Germline loops: CDR1 LNHDA, CDR2 SQIVND (reference sequence). The CDR3 bases are TGTGCCAGTAGCCGAGGTGGCAGGGATGGCTACACCTTC. Amino acid sequence: CASSRGGRDGYTF.

This clone has more than one count but fewer than ten. This chain uses TRBV4-1 with TRBJ1-2; 7 bases are shared with TRBD1. The CDR3 extends over 15 amino acids. Looked up from germline, CDR1 is MGHRA and CDR2 is YSYEKL. The V and J ends lost 4 bases and 4 bases, in that order; junction bases with no gene match: 9. CDR3 coding DNA: TGCGCCAGCAGCCGGAGCCCCCGGGACAGCTATGGCTACACCTTC. Translation: CASSRSPRDSYGYTF.

This clone appeared once. The chain joins TRBV5-8 to TRBJ2-2; D may be TRBD1 (6 bases). Germline lookup yields CDR1 SGHTS and CDR2 YDEGEE. The CDR3 contains 18 residues. Trimming shortened V by 4 bases and J by 2 bases, and 21 bases separated the two germline ends. As DNA, the CDR3 is TGTGCCAGCAGCGTCCCCGGGACACCAACAACTAACACCGGGGAGCTGTTTTTT. This translates into CASSVPGTPTTNTGELFF.

V gene TRBV5-1 combines with J gene TRBJ2-3, with 7 bases aligning to TRBD2. The CDR3 sequence is 16 residues long. Germline V CDR1 and CDR2: SGHRS, YFSETQ. The V and J ends lost 0 bases and 0 bases, in that order; junction bases with no gene match: 4. The CDR3 DNA is TGCGCCAGCAGCTTGGAGCCGGGGGGTAGCACAGATACGCAGTATTTT. Translated: CASSLEPGGSTDTQYF.

The CDR3 DNA follows: TGTGCCAGCAGCCGCTTAGACACCGGGGAGCTGTTTTTT. Amino acids: CASSRLDTGELFF. The rearrangement uses TRBV28 and TRBJ2-2; D unresolved. The CDR3 spans 13 residues. The V end lost 6 bases, the J end lost 3 bases, and 8 bases lay between the germline ends. Looked up from germline, CDR1 is MDHEN and CDR2 is SYDVKM.

For the CDR3, the DNA is TGTGCCAGCAGCTTCGGGCGGACAGCCGGAAACACCATATATTTT. Translated: CASSFGRTAGNTIYF. The genes are TRBV5-4 and TRBJ1-3; tentative D call: TRBD1 (6 bases). The CDR3 has 15 residues. Germline V gene lookup returns CDR1 SGHNT and CDR2 YYREEE (reference sequence). The V and J ends lost 2 bases and 4 bases respectively, with 13 bases between them.